This TCR beta chain was sequenced in a study of T cell responses to AZD1222 COVID-19 vaccine. Repertoires were generated with immunoSEQ multiplex PCR, while TCRdb's copy carries only in-frame clones and drops some. The data show approximately 99,000 clones, with about 85% seen just once and 2.5% to 3% held by the top ten. Findings and caveats of the study: After the peak T cell response, and only then, were repertoires sampled. Females outnumbered males among donors, who were mostly white British; clonal diversity was possibly underestimated.

V was pared by 6 bases and J by 4 bases, with 9 bases between. Germline V CDR1 and CDR2: MGHRA, YSYEKL. The CDR3 sequence is 12 residues long. A word on this clone: Antigen specificity is unknown.

This clonotype was sampled from an adult in good health. The material sequenced was peripheral blood, taken on day 0 of AZD1222 vaccination. The V call is TRBV4-1, the J call TRBJ1-2; no clear D gene. The CDR3 reads CASSPDLYGYTF. Written as DNA, the CDR3 is TGCGCCAGCAGTCCGGACCTCTATGGCTACACCTTC.